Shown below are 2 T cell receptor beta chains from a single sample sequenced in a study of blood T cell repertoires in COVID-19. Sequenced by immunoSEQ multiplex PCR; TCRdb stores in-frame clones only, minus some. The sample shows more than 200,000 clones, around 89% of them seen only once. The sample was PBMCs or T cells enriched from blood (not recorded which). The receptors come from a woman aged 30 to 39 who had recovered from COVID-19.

The CDR3 DNA reads TGCGCCAGCAGCCAAGGGGACAGGGGGCGGTACGAGCAGTACTTC. It codes for CASSQGDRGRYEQYF. The chain couples TRBV4-3 to TRBJ2-7, with 12 bases fitting TRBD1. Germline V gene lookup returns CDR1 LGHNA and CDR2 YSLEER. The V gene end was trimmed by 1 base and the J gene end by 4 bases; junction bases not matched to a gene: 2. The CDR3 has 15 residues.

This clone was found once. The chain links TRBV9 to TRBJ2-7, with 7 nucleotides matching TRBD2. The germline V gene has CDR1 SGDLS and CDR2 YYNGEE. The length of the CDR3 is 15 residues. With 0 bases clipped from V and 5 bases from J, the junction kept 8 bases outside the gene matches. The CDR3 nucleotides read TGTGCCAGCAGCGTAGGGGGAGGGCATGGTAACGAGCAGTACTTC. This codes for CASSVGGGHGNEQYF.